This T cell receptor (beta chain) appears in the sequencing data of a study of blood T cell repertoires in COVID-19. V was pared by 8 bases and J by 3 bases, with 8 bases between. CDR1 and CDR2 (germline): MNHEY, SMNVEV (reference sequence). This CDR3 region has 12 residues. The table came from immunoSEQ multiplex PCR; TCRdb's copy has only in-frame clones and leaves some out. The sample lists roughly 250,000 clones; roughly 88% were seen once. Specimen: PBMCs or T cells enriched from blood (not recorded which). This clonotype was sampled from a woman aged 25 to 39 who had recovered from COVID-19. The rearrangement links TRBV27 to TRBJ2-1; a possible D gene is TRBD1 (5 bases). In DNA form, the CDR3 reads TGTGCCAGCTCACAGGACTACAATGAGCAGTTCTTC. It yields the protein CASSQDYNEQFF.